The rows below give T cell receptor beta chains drawn from one sample of a study of CD8 T cells in Susac syndrome. Each CDR3 protein is one row after TCRdb ran MiXCR on the immunoSEQ multiplex PCR reads. Of roughly 130,000 distinct CDR3 sequences in the sample, roughly 95% are singletons; the top ten hold around 0.12%. Sample: CD4+ T cells from PBMCs. The source of these receptors is a human donor in good health. Each CDR3 is given with its conserved first and last residue. A D gene is named only where the DNA matches it firmly. Expanded clones get a size class; other rows say once, few or many, or leave the size out.

clone_size: NA; d_call: NA; v_call: TRBV28; j_call: TRBJ2-6; cdr3_nt: TGTGCCAGCAGTCCAAGCTCTGGGCCCAACGTCCTGACTTTC; cdr3_aa: CASSPSSGPNVLTF
clone_size: NA; d_call: TRBD1; v_call: TRBV5-1; j_call: TRBJ2-5; cdr3_nt: TGCGCCAGCAGTTTTCAGGGACAGAAAGAGACCCAGTACTTC; cdr3_aa: CASSFQGQKETQYF
clone_size: NA; d_call: TRBD2; v_call: TRBV29-1; j_call: TRBJ2-4; cdr3_nt: TGCAGCGCCGGACTAGCGGGAGCCAAAAACATTCAGTACTTC; cdr3_aa: CSAGLAGAKNIQYF
clone_size: NA; d_call: NA; v_call: TRBV19; j_call: TRBJ1-1; cdr3_nt: TGTGCCAGTAGTATCCAGGGAGGCACTGAAGCTTTCTTT; cdr3_aa: CASSIQGGTEAFF
clone_size: NA; d_call: NA; v_call: TRBV19; j_call: TRBJ2-3; cdr3_nt: TGTGCCAGTAGTACGGGAACAGCTACGCAGTATTTT; cdr3_aa: CASSTGTATQYF
clone_size: few; d_call: TRBD1; v_call: TRBV27; j_call: TRBJ2-7; cdr3_nt: TGTGCCAGCACCGAATTAGGGCAGGGGGACGAGCAGTACTTC; cdr3_aa: CASTELGQGDEQYF
clone_size: once; d_call: NA; v_call: TRBV7-2; j_call: TRBJ1-1; cdr3_nt: TGTGCCAGCAGCTCTCCGCGGCAGGGTGTCACTGAAGCTTTCTTT; cdr3_aa: CASSSPRQGVTEAFF
clone_size: NA; d_call: TRBD2; v_call: TRBV20-1; j_call: TRBJ2-3; cdr3_nt: TGCAGTGCTAGAGAGGGGGCTAGCGGGAGGGATACGCAGTATTTT; cdr3_aa: CSAREGASGRDTQYF
clone_size: NA; d_call: TRBD1; v_call: TRBV5-6; j_call: TRBJ1-5; cdr3_nt: TGTGCCAGCAGCTCCGGACAGGCCAATCAGCCCCAGCATTTT; cdr3_aa: CASSSGQANQPQHF
clone_size: NA; d_call: NA; v_call: TRBV29-1; j_call: TRBJ1-4; cdr3_nt: TGCAGCGTTGAGGGGGGGGAGGATGAAAAACTGTTTTTT; cdr3_aa: CSVEGGEDEKLFF
clone_size: once; d_call: NA; v_call: TRBV4-2; j_call: TRBJ2-7; cdr3_nt: TGTGCCAGCAGCCAAACTTCTCAGCTAGGCTCCTACGAGCAGTACTTC; cdr3_aa: CASSQTSQLGSYEQYF
clone_size: NA; d_call: TRBD2; v_call: TRBV6-4; j_call: TRBJ2-1; cdr3_nt: TGTGCCAGCAGTTTGACTAGCGGGACCTACAATGAGCAGTTCTTC; cdr3_aa: CASSLTSGTYNEQFF
clone_size: NA; d_call: NA; v_call: TRBV6-6; j_call: TRBJ2-5; cdr3_nt: TGTGCCAGCAGTTATACGGAGACCCAGTACTTC; cdr3_aa: CASSYTETQYF
clone_size: NA; d_call: NA; v_call: TRBV2; j_call: TRBJ2-1; cdr3_nt: TGTGCCAGCAGTGAACCCTGGGTCTATGAGCAGTTCTTC; cdr3_aa: CASSEPWVYEQFF
clone_size: NA; d_call: NA; v_call: TRBV7-9; j_call: TRBJ1-1; cdr3_nt: TGTGCCAGCACAGTCGACGGGCGAGGCACTGAAGCTTTCTTT; cdr3_aa: CASTVDGRGTEAFF
clone_size: NA; d_call: NA; v_call: TRBV20-1; j_call: TRBJ2-7; cdr3_nt: TGCAGTGCTGGAACCGGGACCTCCTACGAGCAGTACTTC; cdr3_aa: CSAGTGTSYEQYF